This T cell receptor beta chain derives from a study of blood T cell repertoires in COVID-19. V dropped 3 bases and J dropped 0; count of bases not matched to a gene: 4. Looked up from germline, CDR1 is SGHKS and CDR2 is YYEKEE (reference sequence). The CDR3 covers 15 residues. The data were produced by immunoSEQ multiplex PCR, yet TCRdb's version contains in-frame clones alone and is incomplete. The sample shows fewer than 300,000 clones, roughly four fifths of them seen only once. The specimen sequenced was peripheral blood. This sequence was found in a person aged 65 to 85 with COVID-19, enrolled during active disease. The rearrangement joins TRBV5-5 to TRBJ2-7, with 9 bases lining up with TRBD1. The CDR3, as DNA: TGTGCCAGCAGCTATGGGACAGGGCTCTCCTACGAGCAGTACTTC. Translated: CASSYGTGLSYEQYF.